A single sample gave rise to the 28 T cell receptor beta chains below, sequenced in a study of T-cell memory formation after mild COVID-19. TCRdb analysed the 5' RACE reads with MiXCR anew, one entry per CDR3 protein. The table records roughly 620,000 distinct CDR3 sequences, about a sixth of them present only once. The source material was PBMCs or a T cell subset sorted from them (not recorded which). These receptors all stem from an adult woman who had mild COVID-19 (a few samples of this study predate the infection). Cell type and time point are not known.

The chain recombines TRBV5-1 with TRBJ2-3, with 10 bases fitting TRBD2. J lost 12 bases, V lost 1 base, and 14 bases had no gene match. Germline V CDR1 and CDR2: SGHRS, YFSETQ. This CDR3 comprises 16 residues. CDR3 coding DNA: TGCGCCAGCAGCTTGCAGGCTAGCGGGGGCCCCCGCCCCCAGTATTTT. Translating gives CASSLQASGGPRPQYF.

The rearrangement joins TRBV25-1 to TRBJ2-3; 10 nucleotides agree with TRBD2. Germline assignment: CDR1 MGHDK and CDR2 SYGVNS. The V and J ends lost 5 bases and 0 bases, in that order; junction bases with no gene match: 11. CDR3 size: 18 residues. The CDR3 sequence is CASSRGLAGVTSTDTQYF. The DNA of the CDR3 is TGTGCCAGCAGTAGGGGGCTAGCGGGGGTGACGAGCACAGATACGCAGTATTTT.

In this sample, this clonotype turned up a few times. This chain uses TRBV4-3 with TRBJ2-3; 7 positions agree with TRBD2. This CDR3 is 14 amino acids long. The germline V gene encodes CDR1 LGHNA and CDR2 YSLEER. The V gene end was trimmed by 1 base and the J gene end by 6 bases; junction bases not matched to a gene: 4. This chain's CDR3 is CASSQGLAKDTQYF. CDR3 nucleotides: TGCGCCAGCAGCCAAGGACTAGCCAAGGATACGCAGTATTTT.

Only a few counts were recorded for this clonotype. The chain couples TRBV28 to TRBJ2-2; 7 nucleotides align to TRBD1. J lost 4 bases, V lost 4 bases, and 3 bases had no gene match. The CDR3 has 14 amino acids. Germline V gene data show CDR1 as MDHEN and CDR2 as SYDVKM. In DNA form, the CDR3 reads TGTGCCAGCAGTTCTCAGGGGGTCACCGGGGAGCTGTTTTTT. It yields the protein CASSSQGVTGELFF.

The J gene is TRBJ2-7, the V gene TRBV19, with 9 bases matching TRBD1. The J segment lost 0 bases and the V segment lost 7 bases, leaving 13 bases of the junction unmatched. The CDR3 has 17 residues. Per germline, CDR1 LNHDA and CDR2 SQIVND (reference sequence). CDR3 sequence: CASIGPSDRGFSYEQYF. The CDR3 region has the DNA TGTGCCAGTATTGGGCCATCGGACAGGGGCTTCTCCTACGAGCAGTACTTC.

This clonotype was recorded a few times. The J gene is TRBJ1-1, the V gene TRBV4-1, with D possibly being TRBD1 (6 bases). The germline V gene encodes CDR1 MGHRA and CDR2 YSYEKL. Trimming took off 2 bases at V and 4 bases at J, with 8 bases between the two ends. The CDR3 contains 13 residues. Here the CDR3 DNA reads TGCGCCAGCAGCCAAAGAGGGGGCACTGAAGCTTTCTTT. It translates to CASSQRGGTEAFF.

The chain uses TRBV11-2 and TRBJ2-3; 9 positions agree with TRBD2. This CDR3 spans 15 amino acids. In germline, CDR1 is SGHAT, CDR2 FQNNGV. With 5 bases clipped from V and 5 bases from J, the junction kept 8 bases outside the gene matches. The CDR3 sequence is CASSHPAGGRDTQYF. The DNA of the CDR3 is TGTGCCAGCAGCCATCCGGCGGGGGGGAGAGATACGCAGTATTTT.

The rearrangement joins TRBV19 to TRBJ1-4; TRBD1 is a possible D gene (5 bases). CDR1 LNHDA and CDR2 SQIVND come from the germline V gene (reference sequence). This CDR3 has 15 amino acids. Trimming shortened V by 5 bases and J by 8 bases, and 18 bases separated the two germline ends. The CDR3 region has the DNA TGTGCCAGTAGTGCCGCCAGGGTGATTGGAGAAAAACTGTTTTTT. It translates to CASSAARVIGEKLFF.

This chain connects TRBV12-3 or TRBV12-4 to TRBJ1-2; TRBD1 aligns across 12 bases. The CDR3 loop spans 15 amino acids. V lost 7 bases, J lost 6 bases, and 9 bases stayed unmatched. The CDR3 coding sequence is TGTGCCAGCACTCCAGGGGGACAGGGGGCGGATGGCTACACCTTC. Translation gives CASTPGGQGADGYTF.

The V gene is TRBV5-1, the J gene TRBJ2-4; D is undetermined. V lost 1 base and J 1 base, leaving 12 bases between the germline ends. The V gene's germline CDR1 is SGHRS and CDR2 YFSETQ. The CDR3 is 16 amino acids. As DNA, the CDR3 is TGCGCCAGCAGCTTGACCCTCCCCGGGGCCAAAAACATTCAGTACTTC. Protein product: CASSLTLPGAKNIQYF. Together with reference TRBV5-1 and TRBJ2-4, the CDR3 gives the full variable domain: KAGVTQTPRYLIKTRGQQVTLSCSPISGHRSVSWYQQTPGQGLQFLFEYFSETQRNKGNFPGRFSGRQFSNSRSEMNVSTLELGDSALYLCASSLTLPGAKNIQYFGAGTRLSVL.

V gene TRBV5-1 combines with J gene TRBJ1-1; no firm D call. The CDR3 runs to 14 residues. The germline gives CDR1 SGHRS, CDR2 YFSETQ. Trimming took 0 bases from V and 8 from J, leaving 14 bases between them. For the CDR3, the DNA is TGCGCCAGCAGCTTGGCGGGCTCCCACGTGGAAGCTTTCTTT. This translates into CASSLAGSHVEAFF.

This clonotype was counted at least ten times. The CDR3 spells CASSLVIRQETQYF. The CDR3 nucleotides are TGTGCCAGCAGCTTAGTCATCAGGCAAGAGACCCAGTACTTC. The V and J genes are TRBV13 and TRBJ2-5; D ambiguous. The CDR3 is 14 residues long. V was shortened by 1 base and J by 2 bases, with 8 bases between the two germline ends. Germline V gives CDR1 PRHDT, CDR2 FYEKMQ (reference sequence). Full variable domain (rest looked up from reference TRBV13 and TRBJ2-5): AAGVIQSPRHLIKEKRETATLKCYPIPRHDTVYWYQQGPGQDPQFLISFYEKMQSDKGSIPDRFSAQQFSDYHSELNMSSLELGDSALYFCASSLVIRQETQYFGPGTRLLVL.

The chain has TRBV24-1 and TRBJ2-1; 9 positions match TRBD2. V lost 3 bases, J lost 1 base, and 6 bases stayed unmatched. The CDR3 is made up of 17 amino acids. Germline CDR1 reads KGHDR; CDR2 reads SFDVKD. CDR3 DNA: TGTGCCACCAGTGATGCACACAGCGGGAGGTCCTACAATGAGCAGTTCTTC. Protein sequence: CATSDAHSGRSYNEQFF.

This clonotype came up a few times. The rearrangement uses TRBV30 and TRBJ2-7; 9 nucleotides align to TRBD2. The CDR3 totals 15 residues. Unmatched junction bases numbered 6, after V lost 0 bases and J lost 3 bases. The germline V gene has CDR1 GTSNPN and CDR2 SVGIG (reference sequence). The CDR3 reads CAWSVGASGIYEQYF. The CDR3, as DNA: TGTGCCTGGAGTGTAGGTGCTAGCGGGATCTACGAGCAGTACTTC. Full variable domain (outside the CDR3, taken from reference TRBV30 and TRBJ2-7): SQTIHQWPATLVQPVGSPLSLECTVEGTSNPNLYWYRQAAGRGLQLLFYSVGIGQISSEVPQNLSASRPQDRQFILSSKKLLLSDSGFYLCAWSVGASGIYEQYFGPGTRLTVT.

This clonotype was observed a handful of times. For the CDR3, the DNA is TGTGCCAGCAGCGAGCGAGGGGGGAGTAATGAAAAACTGTTTTTT. The encoded protein is CASSERGGSNEKLFF. The J gene is TRBJ1-4, the V gene TRBV7-8; maybe TRBD1 (6 bases). The CDR3 sequence is 15 residues long. The germline V gene has CDR1 SGHVS and CDR2 FQNEAQ. V shed 5 bases and J shed 4 bases, with 14 bases lying between them.

This clonotype was recorded a few times. This chain connects TRBV3-1 to TRBJ1-5; no reliable D call. The V end lost 3 bases, the J end lost 13 bases, and 22 bases lay between the germline ends. The CDR3 sequence is 15 residues long. Germline CDR1 LGHDT, CDR2 YNNKEL (reference sequence). CDR3 loop: CASSQAYSPEQRQHF. The CDR3 nucleotides read TGTGCCAGCAGCCAGGCCTACAGCCCCGAACAGCGACAGCATTTT.

This clonotype showed up just once. The chain is built from TRBV30 and TRBJ2-1; 13 bases are a match to TRBD2. CDR1 GTSNPN and CDR2 SVGIG come from the germline V gene (reference sequence). V lost 3 bases, J lost 9 bases, and 2 bases stayed unmatched. This CDR3 comprises 13 residues. In DNA form, the CDR3 reads TGTGCCTGGAGAGGACTAGCGGGAGTTGAGCAGTTCTTC. Its protein is CAWRGLAGVEQFF. The full variable domain, in which reference TRBV30 and TRBJ2-1 provide the parts outside the CDR3, is SQTIHQWPATLVQPVGSPLSLECTVEGTSNPNLYWYRQAAGRGLQLLFYSVGIGQISSEVPQNLSASRPQDRQFILSSKKLLLSDSGFYLCAWRGLAGVEQFFGPGTRLTVL.

J is TRBJ2-1 and V is TRBV3-1, with no clear D. Germline values: CDR1 LGHDT, CDR2 YNNKEL (reference sequence). V gave up 4 bases and J gave up 7 bases, with 23 bases separating them. The CDR3 runs to 17 residues. CDR3 sequence: CASSPQFLVPPWNEQFF. In DNA, the CDR3 is TGTGCCAGCAGCCCGCAATTTCTAGTGCCCCCTTGGAATGAGCAGTTCTTC.

This clonotype was observed a handful of times. The chain uses TRBV7-9 and TRBJ2-1; the match to TRBD2 covers 12 bases. V shed 6 bases, J shed 0 bases, and the junction held 6 bases outside the gene matches. CDR1 and CDR2 from the germline V gene are SEHNR and FQNEAQ (reference sequence). The CDR3 totals 17 residues. For the CDR3, the DNA is TGTGCCAGCAGTCCACCTAGCGGGGGGGACTCCTACAATGAGCAGTTCTTC. It codes for CASSPPSGGDSYNEQFF.

The chain joins TRBV6-5 to TRBJ2-3, with 7 bases matching TRBD2. V shed 3 bases and J 9 bases; nucleotides not matched to a gene: 9. Looked up from germline, CDR1 is MNHEY and CDR2 is SVGAGI. The CDR3 totals 14 residues. The CDR3 loop is CASSYSGGSHTQYF. In DNA, the CDR3 is TGTGCCAGCAGTTATTCTGGCGGGAGTCACACGCAGTATTTT.

This sequence joins TRBV7-9 and TRBJ2-1; D gene ambiguous. Looked up from germline, CDR1 is SEHNR and CDR2 is FQNEAQ (reference sequence). The CDR3 contains 13 residues. The V and J ends lost 5 bases and 0 bases respectively, with 5 bases between them. The CDR3 spells CASSMNSYNEQFF. The CDR3 nucleotides read TGTGCCAGCAGCATGAACTCCTACAATGAGCAGTTCTTC.

The CDR3 DNA reads TGTGCCAGCACTCACCGTAGCGGGGGGCCCTGGGTAAAGTTCTTC. It specifies CASTHRSGGPWVKFF. This sequence joins TRBV2 and TRBJ2-1, with TRBD2 matching over 10 bases. Germline V gene data show CDR1 as SNHLY and CDR2 as FYNNEI. Germline trimming cut 7 bases from V and 14 bases from J; bases unmatched to any gene: 17. This CDR3 spans 15 amino acids.

This clonotype was recorded a few times. V usage is TRBV29-1 and J usage is TRBJ2-2; possible D gene TRBD1, 5 bases. Germline CDR1 reads SQVTM; CDR2 reads ANQGSEA. The CDR3 is 14 residues long. Between the trimmed V and J ends, which lost 7 bases and 6 bases, there was a span of 18 bases. CDR3 coding DNA: TGCAGCGCCGTCATAGGGGTTTTGTCCGGGGAGCTGTTTTTT. This codes for CSAVIGVLSGELFF.

This clonotype came up a few times. CDR3 DNA sequence: TGCAGCGTTGAAGATTTAGGAGGGAGGGCCAATGAGCAGTTCTTC. This sequence encodes CSVEDLGGRANEQFF. The chain employs TRBV29-1 and TRBJ2-1, with 7 bases identical to TRBD2. Germline CDR1 reads SQVTM; CDR2 reads ANQGSEA. Trimming took 0 bases from V and 6 from J; bases not matched to a gene: 8. The CDR3 loop spans 15 amino acids.

The V and J genes are TRBV7-9 and TRBJ1-4, with 8 bases aligning to TRBD1. The CDR3 loop spans 16 amino acids. Germline CDR1 is SEHNR and CDR2 is FQNEAQ (reference sequence). The J segment lost 7 bases and the V segment lost 5 bases, leaving 12 bases of the junction unmatched. Here the CDR3 reads CASSLLTGAGAEKLFF. DNA of the CDR3: TGTGCCAGCAGCCTTTTGACAGGGGCCGGGGCTGAAAAACTGTTTTTT.

The chain links TRBV7-2 to TRBJ2-6, with unresolved D. This CDR3 region has 15 residues. Between the trimmed V and J ends, which lost 8 bases and 2 bases, there was a span of 13 bases. CDR1 and CDR2 from the germline V gene are SGHTA and FQGNSA. The DNA for the CDR3 is TGTGCCAGCGGCTCCACCTCGGCTGGGGCCAACGTCCTGACTTTC. Its translation is CASGSTSAGANVLTF.

This clonotype was counted between two and nine times. The rearrangement joins TRBV3-1 to TRBJ1-3; D remains ambiguous. The V gene's germline CDR1 is LGHDT and CDR2 YNNKEL (reference sequence). The ends were cut back, 6 bases at V and 0 bases at J, with 12 bases in the middle. The CDR3 is 15 amino acids. As DNA, the CDR3 is TGTGCCAGCAGTCCCACTCAGTTCTCTGGAAACACCATATATTTT. Translating gives CASSPTQFSGNTIYF.

This clonotype has more than one count but fewer than ten. The chain recombines TRBV12-3 or TRBV12-4 with TRBJ2-7; 9 positions agree with TRBD1. The V segment lost 5 bases and the J segment 5 bases; nucleotides outside the gene matches: 10. The CDR3 has 15 amino acids. CDR3 DNA sequence: TGTGCCAGCAGTGACTCCGGGACAGGGTTCCACGAGCAGTACTTC. Translation gives CASSDSGTGFHEQYF.